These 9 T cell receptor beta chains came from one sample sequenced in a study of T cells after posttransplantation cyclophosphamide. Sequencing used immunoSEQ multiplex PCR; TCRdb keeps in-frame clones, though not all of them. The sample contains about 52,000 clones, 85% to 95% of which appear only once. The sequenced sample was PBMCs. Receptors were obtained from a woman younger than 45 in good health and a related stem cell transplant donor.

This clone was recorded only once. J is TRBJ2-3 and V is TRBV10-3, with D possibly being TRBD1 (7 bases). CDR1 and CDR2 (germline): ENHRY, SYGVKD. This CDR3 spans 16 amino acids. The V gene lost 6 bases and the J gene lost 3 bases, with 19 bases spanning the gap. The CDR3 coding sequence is TGTGCCATCAGAGCCCTAGTACAGGGGAGGACAGATACGCAGTATTTT. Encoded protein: CAIRALVQGRTDTQYF.

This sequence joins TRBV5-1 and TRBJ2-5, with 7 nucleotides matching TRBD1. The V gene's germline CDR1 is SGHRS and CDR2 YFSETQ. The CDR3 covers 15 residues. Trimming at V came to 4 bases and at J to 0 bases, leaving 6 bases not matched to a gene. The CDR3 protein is CASSRSQGDQETQYF. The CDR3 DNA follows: TGCGCCAGCAGCAGATCCCAGGGGGACCAAGAGACCCAGTACTTC.

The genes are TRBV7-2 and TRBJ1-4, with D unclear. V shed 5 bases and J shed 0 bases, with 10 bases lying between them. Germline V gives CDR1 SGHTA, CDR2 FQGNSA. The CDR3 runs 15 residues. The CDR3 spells CASSPGPATNEKLFF. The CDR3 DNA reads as TGTGCCAGCAGCCCGGGTCCCGCAACTAATGAAAAACTGTTTTTT. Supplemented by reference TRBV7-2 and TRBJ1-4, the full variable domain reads GAGVSQSPSNKVTEKGKDVELRCDPISGHTALYWYRQSLGQGLEFLIYFQGNSAPDKSGLPSDRFSAERTGGSVSTLTIQRTQQEDSAVYLCASSPGPATNEKLFFGSGTQLSVL.

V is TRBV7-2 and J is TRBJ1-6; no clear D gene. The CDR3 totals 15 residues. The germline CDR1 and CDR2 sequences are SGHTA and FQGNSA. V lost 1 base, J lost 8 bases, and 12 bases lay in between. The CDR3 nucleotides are TGTGCCAGCAGCTTAGAGCAGGTCCCACATTCACCCCTCCACTTT. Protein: CASSLEQVPHSPLHF. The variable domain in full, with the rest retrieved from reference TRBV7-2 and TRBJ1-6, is GAGVSQSPSNKVTEKGKDVELRCDPISGHTALYWYRQSLGQGLEFLIYFQGNSAPDKSGLPSDRFSAERTGGSVSTLTIQRTQQEDSAVYLCASSLEQVPHSPLHFGNGTRLTVT.

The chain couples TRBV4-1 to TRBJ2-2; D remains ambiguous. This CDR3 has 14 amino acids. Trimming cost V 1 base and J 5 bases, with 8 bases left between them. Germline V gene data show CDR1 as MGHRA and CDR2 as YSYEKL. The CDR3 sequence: CASSQGLRTGELFF. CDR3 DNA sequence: TGCGCCAGCAGCCAAGGGTTGAGGACCGGGGAGCTGTTTTTT.

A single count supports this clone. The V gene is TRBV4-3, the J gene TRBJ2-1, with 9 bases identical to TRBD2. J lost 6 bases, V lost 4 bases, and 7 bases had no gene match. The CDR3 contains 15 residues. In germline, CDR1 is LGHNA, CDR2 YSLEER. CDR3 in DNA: TGCGCCAGCAGCCCCTCTAGCGGGGCCTCCAATGAGCAGTTCTTC. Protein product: CASSPSSGASNEQFF.

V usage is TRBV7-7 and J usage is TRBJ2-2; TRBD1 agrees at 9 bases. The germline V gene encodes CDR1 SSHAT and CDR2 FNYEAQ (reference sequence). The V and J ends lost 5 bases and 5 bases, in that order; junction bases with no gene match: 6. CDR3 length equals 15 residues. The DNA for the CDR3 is TGTGCCAGCAGCGAGGGGACAGGGAGGACCGGGGAGCTGTTTTTT. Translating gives CASSEGTGRTGELFF.

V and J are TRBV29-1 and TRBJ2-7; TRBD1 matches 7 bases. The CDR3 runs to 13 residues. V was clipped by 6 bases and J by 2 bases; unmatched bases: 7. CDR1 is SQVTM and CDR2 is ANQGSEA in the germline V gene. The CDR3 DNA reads TGCAGCGTGATGACAGGGTTGGCCTACGAGCAGTACTTC. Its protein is CSVMTGLAYEQYF.

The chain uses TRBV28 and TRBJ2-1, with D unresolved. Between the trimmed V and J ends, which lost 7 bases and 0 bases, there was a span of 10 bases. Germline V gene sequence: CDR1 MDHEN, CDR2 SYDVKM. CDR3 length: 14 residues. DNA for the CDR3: TGTGCCAGCATGGCCCCAGGCTCCTACAATGAGCAGTTCTTC. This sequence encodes CASMAPGSYNEQFF.